The 27 T cell receptor beta chains below were found in one sample sequenced in a study of T cells in localized non-small cell lung cancer. Method: immunoSEQ multiplex PCR; TCRdb's copy keeps in-frame clones and lacks some. The profile shows about 53,000 clones, 65% to 85% of them singletons. The specimen comprised peripheral blood mononuclear cells, sampled before any cancer treatment. The receptor set was obtained from a man aged 35 to 69 with stage III lung adenocarcinoma.

V and J are TRBV9 and TRBJ1-5; possible D gene TRBD1, 5 bases. The V and J ends lost 4 bases and 3 bases respectively, with 8 bases between them. Germline loops: CDR1 SGDLS, CDR2 YYNGEE. This CDR3 has 13 residues. As DNA, the CDR3 is TGTGCCAGCAGCTTGGACACCAATCAGCCCCAGCATTTT. Amino acid sequence: CASSLDTNQPQHF.

This chain links TRBV30 with TRBJ2-2; D is possibly TRBD2 (6 bases). Between the trimmed V and J ends, which lost 1 base and 0 bases, there was a span of 12 bases. The CDR3 consists of 16 residues. The germline gives CDR1 GTSNPN, CDR2 SVGIG (reference sequence). DNA for the CDR3: TGTGCCTGGAGTGGTCTAGCGAGGTCGAACACCGGGGAGCTGTTTTTT. Its protein is CAWSGLARSNTGELFF.

The chain links TRBV5-1 to TRBJ1-3; no firm D call. Trimming stripped 4 bases from V and 2 bases from J, with 10 bases between. Germline V lookup: CDR1 SGHRS, CDR2 YFSETQ. The CDR3 is 14 residues long. This CDR3 is CASSLASAGNTIYF. The DNA of the CDR3 is TGCGCCAGCAGCCTGGCCAGCGCTGGAAACACCATATATTTT. The entire variable domain, with the rest obtained from reference TRBV5-1 and TRBJ1-3, is as follows: KAGVTQTPRYLIKTRGQQVTLSCSPISGHRSVSWYQQTPGQGLQFLFEYFSETQRNKGNFPGRFSGRQFSNSRSEMNVSTLELGDSALYLCASSLASAGNTIYFGEGSWLTVV.

The chain joins TRBV27 to TRBJ2-7; 11 bases are a match to TRBD1. V was clipped by 5 bases and J by 6 bases; unmatched bases: 9. Germline CDR1 and CDR2: MNHEY and SMNVEV (reference sequence). The CDR3 contains 15 residues. In nucleotides, the CDR3 is TGTGCCAGCAGTATCGGGACAGGGGGTCTGGGCGAGCAGTACTTC. It specifies CASSIGTGGLGEQYF.

The chain combines TRBV10-3 with TRBJ2-2; the D call may be TRBD1 or TRBD2 (5 bases each). Germline CDR1 ENHRY, CDR2 SYGVKD. V lost 10 bases, J lost 0 bases, and 15 bases lay in between. The CDR3 totals 15 residues. The CDR3 protein is CATTPGTPNTGELFF. DNA of the CDR3: TGTGCCACCACCCCCGGGACCCCGAACACCGGGGAGCTGTTTTTT.

The CDR3 region is CASSTRQPAETQYF. The CDR3 nucleotides are TGTGCCAGCAGCACCAGACAGCCCGCGGAGACCCAGTACTTC. The J gene is TRBJ2-5, the V gene TRBV13, with D possibly being TRBD1 (5 bases). V lost 5 bases and J 5 bases, leaving 15 bases between the germline ends. Per the germline V gene, CDR1 is PRHDT and CDR2 is FYEKMQ (reference sequence). The CDR3 is made up of 14 amino acids.

V is TRBV10-2 and J is TRBJ1-2, with 7 nucleotides matching TRBD1. V shed 6 bases, J shed 0 bases, and the junction held 10 bases outside the gene matches. The CDR3 consists of 16 residues. The germline V gene has CDR1 WSHSY and CDR2 SAAADI. The CDR3 DNA reads TGCGCCAGCAGAGACGGACAGGCGTCAGCTAACTATGGCTACACCTTC. It is translated as CASRDGQASANYGYTF.

V and J are TRBV11-2 and TRBJ2-3; no firm D call. This CDR3 comprises 15 residues. The V gene lost 4 bases and the J gene lost 2 bases, with 13 bases spanning the gap. Germline V lookup: CDR1 SGHAT, CDR2 FQNNGV. The CDR3 region has the DNA TGTGCCAGCAGCTCGGCCCTCCCGCTCACAGATACGCAGTATTTT. Protein product: CASSSALPLTDTQYF.

The sample holds a few counts of this clone. The gene calls are TRBV5-6 and TRBJ2-7; D possibly uses TRBD1 or TRBD2 (7 bases each). Trimming stripped 2 bases from V and 3 bases from J, with 12 bases between. This CDR3 spans 14 amino acids. The V gene's germline CDR1 is SGHDT and CDR2 YYEEEE. This CDR3 is CASSFGRGHYEQYF. The CDR3 DNA reads TGTGCCAGCAGCTTTGGGAGGGGGCACTACGAGCAGTACTTC.

The rearrangement joins TRBV11-3 to TRBJ2-3; 7 bases align to TRBD2. The germline gives CDR1 SGHNT, CDR2 YENEEA. The CDR3 contains 17 residues. Unmatched junction bases numbered 7, after V lost 1 base and J lost 0 bases. The CDR3 sequence is CASSLAAAGTSTDTQYF. In DNA, the CDR3 is TGTGCCAGCAGCTTAGCGGCAGCGGGGACTAGCACAGATACGCAGTATTTT. The whole variable domain, remainder taken from reference TRBV11-3 and TRBJ2-3, is EAGVVQSPRYKIIEKKQPVAFWCNPISGHNTLYWYLQNLGQGPELLIRYENEEAVDDSQLPKDRFSAERLKGVDSTLKIQPAELGDSAVYLCASSLAAAGTSTDTQYFGPGTRLTVL.

This chain joins TRBV6-6 and TRBJ1-4, with D perhaps TRBD1 (5 bases). Trimming pared 6 bases from V and 4 bases from J, leaving 15 bases between. The CDR3 has 15 amino acids. CDR1 is MNHNY and CDR2 is SVGAGI in the germline V gene (reference sequence). The CDR3 sequence is CASRWDSSGNEKLFF. The DNA of the CDR3 is TGTGCCAGCAGGTGGGACTCATCGGGTAATGAAAAACTGTTTTTT.

This clone was counted once. The sample contains more than one DNA sequence encoding this CDR3. The V gene is TRBV7-2, the J gene TRBJ2-7; D is unclear. Per the germline V gene, CDR1 is SGHTA and CDR2 is FQGNSA. This CDR3 region has 14 residues. V lost 0 bases, J lost 3 bases, and 9 bases lay in between. CDR3 amino acids: CASSLAPDSYEQYF. The CDR3 nucleotides read TGTGCCAGCAGCTTAGCCCCGGATAGCTACGAGCAGTACTTC.

V gene TRBV4-3 combines with J gene TRBJ2-7; no definite D call. There are 14 residues in the CDR3. Trimming pared 3 bases from V and 1 base from J, leaving 10 bases between. Germline V gene sequence: CDR1 LGHNA, CDR2 YSLEER. The CDR3 nucleotides read TGCGCCAGCAGCCACCAGACCGATTCCTACGAGCAGTACTTC. Translating it yields CASSHQTDSYEQYF.

This sequence joins TRBV11-2 and TRBJ2-7; possibly TRBD1 for D (6 bases). Germline V gene data show CDR1 as SGHAT and CDR2 as FQNNGV. The CDR3 is made up of 14 amino acids. V gave up 4 bases and J gave up 4 bases, with 14 bases separating them. The chain's CDR3 is CASSWDGQRYEQYF. The CDR3 DNA follows: TGTGCCAGCAGCTGGGACGGACAGCGATACGAGCAGTACTTC. Based on the CDR3 plus reference TRBV11-2 and TRBJ2-7, the full variable domain is EAGVAQSPRYKIIEKRQSVAFWCNPISGHATLYWYQQILGQGPKLLIQFQNNGVVDDSQLPKDRFSAERLKGVDSTLKIQPAKLEDSAVYLCASSWDGQRYEQYFGPGTRLTVT.

This clone came up a few times. The V gene is TRBV30, the J gene TRBJ1-3, with D perhaps matching TRBD1 (6 bases). The germline V gene encodes CDR1 GTSNPN and CDR2 SVGIG (reference sequence). V was shortened by 2 bases and J by 8 bases, with 10 bases between the two germline ends. The CDR3 runs to 12 residues. CDR3 region: CAWSPSGDTIYF. The CDR3 bases are TGTGCCTGGAGTCCTTCAGGGGACACCATATATTTT.

This clone was detected only a few times. This chain joins TRBV4-3 and TRBJ1-2; D gene ambiguous. The CDR3 spans 14 residues. Germline V gene lookup returns CDR1 LGHNA and CDR2 YSLEER. The V end was cut by 0 bases, the J end by 2 bases, with 7 bases between. The CDR3 nucleotides are TGCGCCAGCAGCCAAGATCTGGGAAACTATGGCTACACCTTC. It specifies CASSQDLGNYGYTF.

V gene TRBV11-3 combines with J gene TRBJ1-5; D remains ambiguous. This CDR3 comprises 13 residues. Germline-derived CDR1 and CDR2 are SGHNT and YENEEA. V was pared by 5 bases and J by 6 bases, with 11 bases between. The CDR3: CASSLTNRQPQHF. The CDR3 nucleotides read TGTGCCAGCAGCCTAACGAATCGTCAGCCCCAGCATTTT.

The chain carries TRBV18 and TRBJ1-5; D ambiguous. The CDR3 sequence is 16 residues long. Germline CDR1 and CDR2: KGHSH and LQKENI. The ends were cut back, 0 bases at V and 4 bases at J, with 13 bases in the middle. In nucleotides, the CDR3 is TGTGCCAGCTCACCACCGGGGTTACGGGTTAATCAGCCCCAGCATTTT. Encoded protein: CASSPPGLRVNQPQHF.

V is TRBV7-2 and J is TRBJ1-3, with 7 bases lining up with TRBD1. CDR3 length equals 16 residues. The V gene's germline CDR1 is SGHTA and CDR2 FQGNSA. Trimming cost V 8 bases and J 0 bases; bases outside gene matches: 10. The CDR3 sequence: CASQTQGDRSGNTIYF. The CDR3 DNA reads as TGTGCCAGCCAGACCCAGGGGGACCGCTCTGGAAACACCATATATTTT.

This clone came up a few times. V is TRBV18 and J is TRBJ1-6; 10 bases agree with TRBD1. There are 14 residues in the CDR3. The J segment lost 14 bases and the V segment lost 2 bases, leaving 6 bases of the junction unmatched. The germline gives CDR1 KGHSH, CDR2 LQKENI. The CDR3 DNA is TGTGCCAGCTCACCAGGGACAGGGGAGTCGTCCCTCCACTTT. It translates to CASSPGTGESSLHF.

V is TRBV19 and J is TRBJ1-5, with 8 bases matching TRBD1. CDR1 is LNHDA and CDR2 is SQIVND in the germline V gene (reference sequence). The CDR3 runs to 16 residues. Trimming at V came to 8 bases and at J to 6 bases, leaving 15 bases not matched to a gene. In DNA, the CDR3 is TGTGCCAGTCGTCCCACTGGACAGGGTTATTCTCAGCCCCAGCATTTT. It yields the protein CASRPTGQGYSQPQHF.

The rearrangement joins TRBV4-2 to TRBJ2-1; the match to TRBD2 covers 9 bases. The germline CDR1 and CDR2 sequences are LGHNA and YNFKEQ. Trimming at V came to 4 bases and at J to 4 bases, leaving 11 bases not matched to a gene. The CDR3 has 17 residues. CDR3 nucleotide sequence: TGTGCCAGCAGCCTTACTGCGGGGGGGGGAAAATACAATGAGCAGTTCTTC. It is translated as CASSLTAGGGKYNEQFF.

The chain couples TRBV5-1 to TRBJ1-5, with 7 bases that match TRBD1. Germline V gene data show CDR1 as SGHRS and CDR2 as YFSETQ. The V and J ends lost 5 bases and 5 bases, in that order; junction bases with no gene match: 7. CDR3 length: 14 residues. DNA of the CDR3: TGCGCCAGCAGTCCCGAGGGGGCATATCAGCCCCAGCATTTT. It codes for CASSPEGAYQPQHF.

The V and J genes are TRBV7-6 and TRBJ1-1; 8 bases match TRBD1. After removal of 1 base from V and 5 bases from J, the junction contained 0 bases not matched to a gene. The CDR3 consists of 13 residues. Germline V gene sequence: CDR1 SGHVS, CDR2 FNYEAQ. Written as DNA, the CDR3 is TGTGCCAGCAGCTTAGGGACAGGGACTGAAGCTTTCTTT. This gives the protein CASSLGTGTEAFF.

This chain uses TRBV7-9 with TRBJ1-4, with 10 positions matching TRBD1. CDR1 is SEHNR and CDR2 is FQNEAQ in the germline V gene (reference sequence). The length of the CDR3 is 14 residues. V was pared by 5 bases and J by 8 bases, with 5 bases of the junction left unmatched. The CDR3: CASSTTGGEEKLFF. CDR3 DNA sequence: TGTGCCAGCAGCACGACAGGGGGCGAAGAAAAACTGTTTTTT.

The chain joins TRBV18 to TRBJ1-1; D possibly corresponds to TRBD1 (6 bases). Germline lookup yields CDR1 KGHSH and CDR2 LQKENI. V lost 8 bases, J lost 3 bases, and 19 bases lay in between. The CDR3 sequence is 15 residues long. The CDR3 nucleotides are TGTGCCAGCCACCAGGGGACTTCCTCCGACACTGAAGCTTTCTTT. It codes for CASHQGTSSDTEAFF.

V is TRBV28 and J is TRBJ2-1, with 7 positions matching TRBD1. Germline lookup yields CDR1 MDHEN and CDR2 SYDVKM. CDR3 length: 14 residues. The V gene end was trimmed by 5 bases and the J gene end by 4 bases; junction bases not matched to a gene: 5. The CDR3 region has the DNA TGTGCCAGCAGTAACCGGGACAGTTACAATGAGCAGTTCTTC. This sequence encodes CASSNRDSYNEQFF.